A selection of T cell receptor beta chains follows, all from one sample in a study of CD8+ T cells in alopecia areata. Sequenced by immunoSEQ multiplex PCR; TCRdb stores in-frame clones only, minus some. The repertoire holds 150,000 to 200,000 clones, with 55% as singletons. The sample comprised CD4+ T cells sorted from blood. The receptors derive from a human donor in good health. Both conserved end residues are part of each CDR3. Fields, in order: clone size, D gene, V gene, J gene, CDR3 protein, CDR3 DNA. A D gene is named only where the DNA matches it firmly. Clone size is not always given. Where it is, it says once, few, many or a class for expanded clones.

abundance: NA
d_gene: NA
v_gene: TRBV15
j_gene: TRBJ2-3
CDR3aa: CATSRAADTQYF
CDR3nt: TGTGCCACCAGCAGAGCCGCTGACACGCAGTATTTT

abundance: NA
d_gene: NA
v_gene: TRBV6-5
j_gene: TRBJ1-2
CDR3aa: CASSYGYGYTF
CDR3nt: TGTGCCAGCAGTTACGGGTATGGCTACACCTTC

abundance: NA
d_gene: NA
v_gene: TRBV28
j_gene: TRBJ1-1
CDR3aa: CASRNGGGRTEAFF
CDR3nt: TGTGCCAGCAGAAACGGGGGCGGGAGGACTGAAGCTTTCTTT

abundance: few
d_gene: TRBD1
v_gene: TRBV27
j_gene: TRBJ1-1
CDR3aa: CASSFQGVGTEAFF
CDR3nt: TGTGCCAGCAGTTTTCAGGGGGTTGGCACTGAAGCTTTCTTT

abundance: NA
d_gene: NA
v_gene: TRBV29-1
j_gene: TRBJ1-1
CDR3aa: CSALPWVGTEAFF
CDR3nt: TGCAGCGCCCTCCCCTGGGTAGGCACTGAAGCTTTCTTT

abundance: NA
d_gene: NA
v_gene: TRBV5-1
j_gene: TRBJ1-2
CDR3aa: CASSSGEIYGYTF
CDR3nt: TGCGCCAGCAGTTCAGGGGAGATCTATGGCTACACCTTC

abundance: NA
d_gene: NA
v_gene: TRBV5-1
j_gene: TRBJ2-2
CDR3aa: CASSFRIGNTGELFF
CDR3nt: TGCGCCAGCAGCTTCCGCATTGGGAACACCGGGGAGCTGTTTTTT

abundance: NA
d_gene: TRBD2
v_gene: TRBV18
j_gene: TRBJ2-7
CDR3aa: CASSRSSGAGAGGRHEQYF
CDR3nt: TGTGCCAGCTCACGATCCTCGGGGGCGGGAGCGGGAGGGCGTCACGAGCAGTACTTC

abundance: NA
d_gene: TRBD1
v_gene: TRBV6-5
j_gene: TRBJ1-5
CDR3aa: CASSHDRGASQPQHF
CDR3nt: TGTGCCAGCAGCCACGACAGGGGTGCGTCTCAGCCCCAGCATTTT

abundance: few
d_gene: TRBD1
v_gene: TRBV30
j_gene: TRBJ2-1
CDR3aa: CAWGKNRGEQFF
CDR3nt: TGTGCCTGGGGGAAAAACAGGGGTGAGCAGTTCTTC

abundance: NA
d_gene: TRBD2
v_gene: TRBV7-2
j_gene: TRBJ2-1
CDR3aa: CASSFSLAGAGEQFF
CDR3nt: TGTGCCAGCAGCTTCAGTCTAGCGGGGGCTGGAGAGCAGTTCTTC

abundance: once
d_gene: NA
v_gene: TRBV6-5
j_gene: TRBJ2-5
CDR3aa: CASNRGTERVTQYF
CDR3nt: TGTGCCAGCAATAGAGGGACTGAGCGGGTGACCCAGTACTTC

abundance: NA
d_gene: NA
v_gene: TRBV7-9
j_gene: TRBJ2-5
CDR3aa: CAGKRYRAGETQYF
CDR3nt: TGTGCCGGAAAACGCTACAGGGCGGGGGAGACCCAGTACTTC

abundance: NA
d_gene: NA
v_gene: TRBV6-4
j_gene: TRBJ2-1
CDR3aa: CASSEFRAGTQFF
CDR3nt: TGTGCCAGCAGTGAGTTCCGGGCGGGGACCCAGTTCTTC

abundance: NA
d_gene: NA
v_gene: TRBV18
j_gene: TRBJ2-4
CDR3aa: CASSPPVANAKNIQYF
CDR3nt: TGTGCCAGCTCACCACCCGTAGCTAACGCCAAAAACATTCAGTACTTC

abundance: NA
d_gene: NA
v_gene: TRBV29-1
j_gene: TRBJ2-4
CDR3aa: CSVRTENIQYF
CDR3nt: TGCAGCGTTAGGACAGAAAACATTCAGTACTTC

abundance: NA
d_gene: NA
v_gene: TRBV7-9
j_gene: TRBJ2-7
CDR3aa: CASSGDQPSYEQYF
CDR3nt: TGTGCCAGCAGCGGGGACCAGCCGTCCTACGAGCAGTACTTC

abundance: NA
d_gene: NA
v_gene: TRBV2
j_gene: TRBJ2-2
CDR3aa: CATSRGYTGELFF
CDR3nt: TGTGCCACAAGTAGAGGATACACCGGGGAGCTGTTTTTT

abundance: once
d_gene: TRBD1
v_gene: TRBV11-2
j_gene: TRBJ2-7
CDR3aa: CASRRQGNSYEQYF
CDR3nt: TGTGCCAGCAGAAGACAGGGTAACTCCTACGAGCAGTACTTC

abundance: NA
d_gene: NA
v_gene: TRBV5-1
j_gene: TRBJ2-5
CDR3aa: CASSSTGNPLETQYF
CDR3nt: TGCGCCAGCAGCTCCACAGGGAACCCCCTGGAGACCCAGTACTTC

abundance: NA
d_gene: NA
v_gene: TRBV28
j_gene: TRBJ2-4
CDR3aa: CASSRGGVAKNIQYF
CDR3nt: TGTGCCAGCAGCCGAGGAGGGGTTGCCAAAAACATTCAGTACTTC

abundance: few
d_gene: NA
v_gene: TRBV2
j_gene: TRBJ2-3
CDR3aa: CASSGSTGPISTDTQYF
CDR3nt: TGTGCCAGCAGTGGCTCGACCGGACCTATTAGCACAGATACGCAGTATTTT

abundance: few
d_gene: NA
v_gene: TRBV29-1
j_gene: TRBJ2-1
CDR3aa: CSVDSTRTYNEQFF
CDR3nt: TGCAGCGTTGATTCTACTAGAACATACAATGAGCAGTTCTTC

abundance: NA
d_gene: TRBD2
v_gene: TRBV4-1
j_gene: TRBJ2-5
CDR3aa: CASSHPIPQGGTSGQETQYF
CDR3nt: TGCGCCAGCAGCCACCCAATACCCCAAGGCGGGACTAGCGGGCAAGAGACCCAGTACTTC

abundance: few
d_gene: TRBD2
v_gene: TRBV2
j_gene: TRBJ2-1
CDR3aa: CASSKTSGLEAYNEQFF
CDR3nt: TGTGCCAGCAGCAAGACTAGCGGGCTTGAGGCCTACAATGAGCAGTTCTTC

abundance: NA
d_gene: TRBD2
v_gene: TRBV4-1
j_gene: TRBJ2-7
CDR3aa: CASSQESGAYEQYF
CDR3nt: TGCGCCAGCAGCCAAGAAAGCGGGGCCTACGAGCAGTACTTC

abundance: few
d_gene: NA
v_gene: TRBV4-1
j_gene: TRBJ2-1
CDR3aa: CASSPGTLNSYNEQFF
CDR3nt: TGCGCCAGCAGCCCGGGGACACTAAACTCCTACAATGAGCAGTTCTTC

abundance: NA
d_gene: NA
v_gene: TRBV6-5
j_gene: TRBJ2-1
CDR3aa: CASSWGLAGEQFF
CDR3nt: TGTGCCAGCAGTTGGGGACTTGCCGGAGAGCAGTTCTTC

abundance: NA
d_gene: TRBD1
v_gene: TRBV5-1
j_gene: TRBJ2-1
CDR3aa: CASSLRGTGSNEQFF
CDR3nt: TGCGCCAGCAGCTTGCGCGGGACAGGGTCAAATGAGCAGTTCTTC

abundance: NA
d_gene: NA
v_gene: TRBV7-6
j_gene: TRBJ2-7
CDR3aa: CASSLQAQGRGPYEQYF
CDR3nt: TGTGCCAGCAGCTTGCAGGCTCAGGGTAGGGGCCCCTACGAGCAGTACTTC

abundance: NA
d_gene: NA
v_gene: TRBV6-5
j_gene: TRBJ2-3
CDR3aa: CASSYSLADTQYF
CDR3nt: TGTGCCAGCAGTTACTCGCTGGCTGATACGCAGTATTTT

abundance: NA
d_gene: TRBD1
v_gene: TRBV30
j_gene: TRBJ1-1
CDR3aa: CAWKVGTANTEAFF
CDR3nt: TGTGCCTGGAAGGTGGGGACAGCGAACACTGAAGCTTTCTTT

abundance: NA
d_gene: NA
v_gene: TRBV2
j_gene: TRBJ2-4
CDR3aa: CASSEVAKNIQYF
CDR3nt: TGTGCCAGCAGTGAGGTAGCCAAAAACATTCAGTACTTC

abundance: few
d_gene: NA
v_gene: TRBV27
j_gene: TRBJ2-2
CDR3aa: CASSRSGRSDTGELFF
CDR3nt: TGTGCCAGCAGCCGGTCGGGAAGAAGTGACACCGGGGAGCTGTTTTTT

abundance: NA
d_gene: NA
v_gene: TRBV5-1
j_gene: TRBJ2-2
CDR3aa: CASSSTGNTGELFF
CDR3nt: TGCGCCAGCAGCAGTACAGGGAACACCGGGGAGCTGTTTTTT

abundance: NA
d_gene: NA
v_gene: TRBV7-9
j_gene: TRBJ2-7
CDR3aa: CASSSPWGEQYF
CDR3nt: TGTGCCAGCAGCTCTCCTTGGGGCGAGCAGTACTTC

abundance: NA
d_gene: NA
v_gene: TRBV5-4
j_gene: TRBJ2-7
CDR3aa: CASSPPPYDEQYF
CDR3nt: TGTGCCAGCAGCCCACCACCTTACGACGAGCAGTACTTC

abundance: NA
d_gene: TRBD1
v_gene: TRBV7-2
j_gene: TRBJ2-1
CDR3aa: CASSLRSGTGFNEQFF
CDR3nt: TGTGCCAGCAGCTTAAGGTCCGGGACAGGGTTCAATGAGCAGTTCTTC

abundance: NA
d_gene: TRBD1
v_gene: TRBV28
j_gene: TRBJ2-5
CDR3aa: CASSRQGETQYF
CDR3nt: TGTGCCAGCAGCAGACAGGGTGAGACCCAGTACTTC

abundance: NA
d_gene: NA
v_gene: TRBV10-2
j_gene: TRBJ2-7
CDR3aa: CASSGPYEQYF
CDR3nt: TGCGCCAGCAGTGGTCCCTACGAGCAGTACTTC

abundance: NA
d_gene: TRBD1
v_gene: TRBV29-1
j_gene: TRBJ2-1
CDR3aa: CSIALRQGDHYNEQFF
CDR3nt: TGCAGCATCGCATTGAGACAGGGGGACCATTACAATGAGCAGTTCTTC

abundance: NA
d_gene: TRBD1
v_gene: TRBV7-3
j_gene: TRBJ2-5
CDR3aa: CASSGDRGPHYF
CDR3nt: TGTGCCAGCAGCGGGGACAGGGGTCCACACTACTTC

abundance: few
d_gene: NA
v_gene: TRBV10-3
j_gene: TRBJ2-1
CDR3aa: CAISGGIEQFF
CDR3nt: TGTGCCATCAGTGGTGGAATTGAGCAGTTCTTC

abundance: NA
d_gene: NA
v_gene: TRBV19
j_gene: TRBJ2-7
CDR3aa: CASSRESEQYF
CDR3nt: TGTGCCAGTAGTAGGGAATCCGAGCAGTACTTC

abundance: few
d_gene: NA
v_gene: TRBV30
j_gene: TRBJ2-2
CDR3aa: CAWSDHGELFF
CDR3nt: TGTGCCTGGAGTGATCACGGGGAGCTGTTTTTT

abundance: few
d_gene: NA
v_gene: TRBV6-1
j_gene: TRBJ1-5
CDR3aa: CASNPTGSNQPQHF
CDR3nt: TGTGCCAGCAATCCGACAGGTTCGAATCAGCCCCAGCATTTT

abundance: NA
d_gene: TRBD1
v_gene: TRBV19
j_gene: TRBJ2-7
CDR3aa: CASRFSGTGAYEQYF
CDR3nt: TGTGCCAGTAGATTCTCCGGGACAGGGGCGTACGAGCAGTACTTC

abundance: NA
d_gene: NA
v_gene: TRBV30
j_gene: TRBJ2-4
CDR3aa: CAWSAYAGLAKNIQYF
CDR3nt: TGTGCCTGGAGTGCTTATGCGGGACTAGCCAAAAACATTCAGTACTTC

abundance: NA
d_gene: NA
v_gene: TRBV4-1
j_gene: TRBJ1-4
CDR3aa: CASSPPGRTNEKLFF
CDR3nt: TGCGCCAGCAGCCCACCGGGACGGACTAATGAAAAACTGTTTTTT

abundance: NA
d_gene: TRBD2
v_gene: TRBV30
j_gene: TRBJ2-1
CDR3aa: CAWGVVAGVGEQFF
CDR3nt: TGTGCCTGGGGTGTGGTAGCGGGGGTCGGTGAGCAGTTCTTC

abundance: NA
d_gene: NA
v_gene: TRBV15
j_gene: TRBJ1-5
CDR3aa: CATSTPSNQPQHF
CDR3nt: TGTGCCACCAGCACGCCGAGCAATCAGCCCCAGCATTTT

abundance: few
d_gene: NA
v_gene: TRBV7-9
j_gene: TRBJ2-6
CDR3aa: CASSWLTGANVLTF
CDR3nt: TGTGCCAGCAGCTGGTTAACTGGGGCCAACGTCCTGACTTTC